These 14 T cell receptor beta chains came from one sample sequenced in a study of shared clonotypes between healthy human individuals. This table comes from immunoSEQ multiplex PCR, and its TCRdb copy is limited to in-frame clones, with some not included. The repertoire holds over a million clones, approximately 70% seen once, with about 1.5% in the top ten. The sequenced material came from memory CD4+ T cells sorted from blood. Subset of the sample: CD45RA-negative fraction. The source of these receptors is a man between 18 and 35 years old in good health.

J is TRBJ2-2 and V is TRBV19, with D unclear. Germline loops: CDR1 LNHDA, CDR2 SQIVND (reference sequence). The CDR3 is 14 residues long. V was pared by 4 bases and J by 5 bases, with 11 bases between. The CDR3, as DNA: TGTGCCAGTAGTACCTCGTCCCGAACCGGGGAGCTGTTTTTT. This sequence encodes CASSTSSRTGELFF.

The chain carries TRBV28 and TRBJ2-3, with 8 positions matching TRBD2. The V gene's germline CDR1 is MDHEN and CDR2 SYDVKM. V was clipped by 3 bases and J by 3 bases; unmatched bases: 5. The CDR3 extends over 15 amino acids. CDR3 residues: CASSLPGGATDTQYF. The CDR3 DNA reads as TGTGCCAGCAGTTTGCCCGGGGGGGCAACAGATACGCAGTATTTT. The full variable domain, rest sourced from reference TRBV28 and TRBJ2-3, is DVKVTQSSRYLVKRTGEKVFLECVQDMDHENMFWYRQDPGLGLRLIYFSYDVKMKEKGDIPEGYSVSREKKERFSLILESASTNQTSMYLCASSLPGGATDTQYFGPGTRLTVL.

This clone was picked up a small number of times. Relative to the germline gene, one junction end is altered; a read error may explain this. The chain joins TRBV9 to TRBJ2-2, with TRBD2 matching 11 bases. The CDR3 loop spans 15 amino acids. Germline V gives CDR1 SGDLS, CDR2 YYNGEE. As DNA, the CDR3 is TGTGCCAGCACCGTAGCGGGAGGGTCCACCGGGGAGCTGTTTTTT. Its translation is CASTVAGGSTGELFF.

V gene TRBV27 combines with J gene TRBJ2-2, with 10 bases identical to TRBD2. The CDR3 loop spans 16 amino acids. The trim removed 6 bases at V and 4 bases at J, leaving 8 bases unmatched. CDR1 MNHEY and CDR2 SMNVEV come from the germline V gene (reference sequence). This CDR3 is CASSRSGGPLTGELFF. CDR3 in DNA: TGTGCCAGCAGCCGTAGCGGGGGGCCGCTCACCGGGGAGCTGTTTTTT.

This sequence joins TRBV11-1 and TRBJ2-2, with 7 bases fitting TRBD2. Germline CDR1 is SGHAT and CDR2 is FQDESV (reference sequence). V shed 1 base and J 2 bases; nucleotides not matched to a gene: 10. The CDR3 covers 18 residues. CDR3 in DNA: TGTGCCAGCAGCTTAGTCACGTTGGGAGGGACCAACACCGGGGAGCTGTTTTTT. This codes for CASSLVTLGGTNTGELFF.

The chain is built from TRBV27 and TRBJ2-7; the match to TRBD2 covers 9 bases. This CDR3 spans 15 amino acids. CDR1 and CDR2 (germline): MNHEY, SMNVEV (reference sequence). Trimming took 2 bases from V and 3 from J; bases not matched to a gene: 5. Here the CDR3 reads CASSLTTSGFYEQYF. CDR3 in DNA: TGTGCCAGCAGTTTAACGACTAGCGGATTCTACGAGCAGTACTTC.

This clone was seen a handful of times. The V and J genes are TRBV5-6 and TRBJ1-6; D perhaps matches TRBD1 (5 bases). Trimming shortened V by 3 bases and J by 9 bases, and 10 bases separated the two germline ends. The CDR3 has 13 amino acids. Germline-derived CDR1 and CDR2 are SGHDT and YYEEEE. DNA of the CDR3: TGTGCCAGCAGCTCTCTACAGGTTTCACCCCTCCACTTT. This sequence encodes CASSSLQVSPLHF.

This clone has only a few counts. A much larger clone sits a single nucleotide away, making a read error possible. This chain joins TRBV6-1 and TRBJ1-1; D ambiguous. The V end lost 2 bases, the J end lost 1 base, and 5 bases lay between the germline ends. Looked up from germline, CDR1 is MNHNS and CDR2 is SASEGT. The CDR3 has 13 amino acids. The CDR3: CASSEWGNTEAFF. The CDR3 DNA follows: TGTGCCAGCAGTGAATGGGGGAACACTGAAGCTTTCTTT.

The rearrangement joins TRBV18 to TRBJ2-7; D ambiguous. The germline V gene has CDR1 KGHSH and CDR2 LQKENI. Between the trimmed V and J ends, which lost 2 bases and 4 bases, there was a span of 9 bases. The CDR3 has 13 residues. CDR3 in DNA: TGTGCCAGCTCACCAAAGGAGATATACGAGCAGTACTTC. Translating it yields CASSPKEIYEQYF. Drawing the rest from reference TRBV18 and TRBJ2-7, the complete variable domain is NAGVMQNPRHLVRRRGQEARLRCSPMKGHSHVYWYRQLPEEGLKFMVYLQKENIIDESGMPKERFSAEFPKEGPSILRIQQVVRGDSAAYFCASSPKEIYEQYFGPGTRLTVT.

This chain links TRBV5-1 with TRBJ2-1; D unresolved. Trimming pared 0 bases from V and 7 bases from J, leaving 14 bases between. There are 15 residues in the CDR3. CDR1 is SGHRS and CDR2 is YFSETQ in the germline V gene. CDR3 residues: CASSLGAYLGNEQFF. DNA of the CDR3: TGCGCCAGCAGCTTGGGGGCCTACCTGGGGAATGAGCAGTTCTTC. Looking up the rest from reference TRBV5-1 and TRBJ2-1 gives the full variable domain: KAGVTQTPRYLIKTRGQQVTLSCSPISGHRSVSWYQQTPGQGLQFLFEYFSETQRNKGNFPGRFSGRQFSNSRSEMNVSTLELGDSALYLCASSLGAYLGNEQFFGPGTRLTVL.

V usage is TRBV5-6 and J usage is TRBJ1-2; 10 bases are shared with TRBD1. In germline, CDR1 is SGHDT, CDR2 YYEEEE. J was trimmed by 7 bases and V by 4 bases; bases with no gene match: 4. The CDR3 runs to 13 residues. The CDR3 sequence is CASSPTGGSGYTF. The CDR3 DNA reads TGTGCCAGCAGCCCGACAGGGGGCTCTGGCTACACCTTC.

This clone was counted once. The chain couples TRBV7-2 to TRBJ2-1; 9 bases agree with TRBD1. Looked up from germline, CDR1 is SGHTA and CDR2 is FQGNSA. V was pared by 5 bases and J by 0 bases, with 8 bases of the junction left unmatched. The CDR3 runs 17 residues. In nucleotides, the CDR3 is TGTGCCAGCAGCCTGACAGGGGGTAAGGGCTCCTACAATGAGCAGTTCTTC. Its translation: CASSLTGGKGSYNEQFF.

The V and J genes are TRBV6-1 and TRBJ1-2, with a tentative D call TRBD1 (6 bases). The V gene lost 4 bases and the J gene lost 7 bases, with 13 bases spanning the gap. CDR1 MNHNS and CDR2 SASEGT come from the germline V gene. The CDR3 spans 13 residues. CDR3 residues: CASSGSGVGGYTF. In DNA, the CDR3 is TGTGCCAGCAGTGGGTCAGGGGTGGGTGGCTACACCTTC.

J is TRBJ1-6 and V is TRBV28; D gene unclear. Germline-derived CDR1 and CDR2 are MDHEN and SYDVKM. The CDR3 covers 15 residues. V shed 2 bases and J shed 4 bases, with 9 bases lying between them. In DNA, the CDR3 is TGTGCCAGCAGTTTAGAACGGGGATATAATTCACCCCTCCACTTT. This sequence encodes CASSLERGYNSPLHF.